This T cell receptor beta chain was identified during a study of CD8+ T cells in alopecia areata. Germline V lookup: CDR1 MGHRA, CDR2 YSYEKL. The CDR3 sequence is 14 residues long. The J segment lost 6 bases and the V segment lost 0 bases, leaving 4 bases of the junction unmatched. In its sample, this clone was seen a few times. Treatment defined: oral pan-JAK inhibitor, 5-10 mg twice daily. cDNA serving as the sequencing template came from extracted, reverse transcribed RNA. Method: immunoSEQ multiplex PCR; TCRdb's copy keeps in-frame clones and lacks some. The sample contains about 190,000 clones, approximately 60% of which appear only once.

Specimen: CD4+ T cells sorted from blood, collected at week 4, from a patient treated with tofacitinib. The sequence derives from a human donor with alopecia areata. V is TRBV4-1 and J is TRBJ2-5; TRBD1 aligns across 7 bases. The CDR3 nucleotides read TGCGCCAGCAGCCAAGAAGGGGGCCGGAAGACCCAGTACTTC. As protein: CASSQEGGRKTQYF.